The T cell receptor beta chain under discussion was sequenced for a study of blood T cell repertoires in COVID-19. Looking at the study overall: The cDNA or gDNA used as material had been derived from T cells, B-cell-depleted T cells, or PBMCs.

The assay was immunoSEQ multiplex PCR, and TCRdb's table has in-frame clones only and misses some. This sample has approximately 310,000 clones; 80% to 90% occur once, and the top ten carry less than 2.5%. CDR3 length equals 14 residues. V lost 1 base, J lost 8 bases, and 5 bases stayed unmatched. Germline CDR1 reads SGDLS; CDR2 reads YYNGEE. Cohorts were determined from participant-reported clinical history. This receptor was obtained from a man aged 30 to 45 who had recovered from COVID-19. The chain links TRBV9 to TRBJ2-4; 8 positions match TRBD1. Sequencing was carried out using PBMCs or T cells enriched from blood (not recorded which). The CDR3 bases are TGTGCCAGCAGCGTACAGGGGGCGGGTGACATTCAGTACTTC. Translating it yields CASSVQGAGDIQYF.